One sample yielded the 2 T cell receptor beta chains listed below, sequenced in a study of Ad26.COV2.S vaccination and SARS-CoV-2 variants. Documented treatment: roughly 18 received Ad26.COV2.S at low or high dose, single or two shots; 5 received placebo; per-sample allocation not given. Sample collection was performed on day 63 after the first vaccine or placebo injection. Clones were sequenced by immunoSEQ multiplex PCR, and TCRdb holds only the in-frame ones, with some missing. The profile shows 400,000 to 450,000 clones, 80% to 95% of them singletons. This material consisted of peripheral blood, taken in a trial of Ad26.COV2.S vaccine versus placebo. These receptor sequences come from a person aged 18-65 years who received the Ad26.COV2.S COVID-19 vaccine or a placebo.

The V gene is TRBV30, the J gene TRBJ2-7, with 8 bases that match TRBD2. Germline CDR1 is GTSNPN and CDR2 is SVGIG (reference sequence). V was pared by 0 bases and J by 7 bases, with 14 bases of the junction left unmatched. The CDR3 loop spans 16 amino acids. CDR3: CAWSVLRGLDIAEQYF. The CDR3 region has the DNA TGTGCCTGGAGTGTACTAAGGGGACTAGATATTGCGGAGCAGTACTTC.

The chain uses TRBV6-5 and TRBJ2-3; D might be TRBD2 (5 bases). Germline values: CDR1 MNHEY, CDR2 SVGAGI. This CDR3 comprises 15 residues. With 6 bases removed from V and 1 base from J, the gap between germline ends came to 14 bases. CDR3 residues: CASRIGISGTDTQYF. DNA for the CDR3: TGTGCCAGCAGGATAGGGATTAGCGGCACAGATACGCAGTATTTT.